This TCR beta chain was found in a study of high-grade serous ovarian cancer treatment subgroups. Study-level information: Mean per sample: approximately 13,000 reads, about 7,500 unique TCR beta rearrangements.

TCRdb's copy holds only in-frame clones and misses some; the assay was immunoSEQ multiplex PCR. The data contain 950 or so clones, under 75% of them seen just once; the ten biggest clones take up roughly 14%. About this clone: Its antigen remains unidentified.

General observations from the study: Clonal relatedness tracked neoantigen level, and by trend copy number and mutation load.

The CDR3 spans 16 residues. V was clipped by 0 bases and J by 5 bases, with 13 bases between them. Per the germline V gene, CDR1 is LGHNA and CDR2 is YSLEER. Tumor tissue was taken before any definitive surgery or chemotherapy was given. This TCR derives from a human donor with high-grade serous ovarian cancer. The rearrangement links TRBV4-3 to TRBJ2-2; D is uncertain. Source material: tumor tissue. The chain's CDR3 is CASSQDSAFSTGELFF. The CDR3, as DNA: TGCGCCAGCAGCCAAGATTCGGCGTTTTCGACCGGGGAGCTGTTTTTT.